This T cell receptor beta chain was sequenced during a study of vaccination and CD4 T cells after COVID-19. Across the whole study: Median time from second vaccine dose to sampling was roughly 65 days (14 to 241). Cultures acting as controls obtained a CEFX pool, an HIV-1 Nef pool, or no peptide.

Trimming pared 6 bases from V and 3 bases from J, leaving 18 bases between. The germline gives CDR1 SGHRS, CDR2 YFSETQ. The CDR3 extends over 15 amino acids. Noted treatment: roughly 11-day PBMC culture with coronavirus spike peptide pools or control peptides (ViraFEST assay). ViraFEST used peptide pools to expand antigen-specific T cells before TCR sequencing. Sequence data for DNA of cultured CD4+ T cells were generated by the Oncomine TCR Beta short-read assay. Each CDR3 protein gets one entry after TCRdb re-called the PCR reads with MiXCR. The sample holds around 22,000 distinct CDR3 sequences; around a third are singletons and the top ten take roughly 12%. A single count supports this clonotype. The antigen is unknown.

The sample comprised cultured CD4+ T cells from blood. This sequence was found in a human donor with COVID-19. V and J are TRBV5-1 and TRBJ2-5; D tentatively fits TRBD1 or TRBD2 (6 bases each). CDR3 sequence (DNA): TGCGCCAGCAACCTCGGGGGCCACCAAGAAGAGACCCAGTACTTC. Residues: CASNLGGHQEETQYF. The full variable domain, in which reference TRBV5-1 and TRBJ2-5 provide the parts outside the CDR3, is KAGVTQTPRYLIKTRGQQVTLSCSPISGHRSVSWYQQTPGQGLQFLFEYFSETQRNKGNFPGRFSGRQFSNSRSEMNVSTLELGDSALYLCASNLGGHQEETQYFGPGTRLLVL.